This entry lists 15 T cell receptor beta chains sequenced from one sample in a study of identical twins. Each CDR3 protein is one row after TCRdb ran MiXCR on the 5' RACE reads. The repertoire holds under 1 million distinct CDR3 sequences, about 12% seen once, with roughly 1.5% in the top ten. The data were also submitted as part of a second study, on yellow fever vaccine responses in identical twins.

Sample: PBMCs. These receptors originate from a woman aged 18-30 years in good health.

This clonotype showed up just a few times. The chain combines TRBV29-1 with TRBJ1-1; the match to TRBD1 covers 9 bases. V was clipped by 2 bases and J by 7 bases; unmatched bases: 5. Germline V gene data show CDR1 as SQVTM and CDR2 as ANQGSEA. The CDR3 is 13 residues long. The CDR3 spells CSVEKGTGLEAFF. CDR3 in DNA: TGCAGCGTTGAAAAGGGGACAGGGCTTGAAGCTTTCTTT.

Only a few counts were recorded for this clonotype. The gene calls are TRBV12-3 or TRBV12-4 and TRBJ2-5; 7 nucleotides line up with TRBD2. CDR3 length: 16 amino acids. Losses at the gene ends were 3 bases for V and 0 bases for J; bases not matched to a gene: 7. The chain's CDR3 is CASSFSGAGNQETQYF. The DNA for the CDR3 is TGTGCCAGCAGTTTTTCGGGAGCGGGGAACCAAGAGACCCAGTACTTC.

The gene calls are TRBV4-1 and TRBJ1-5; TRBD1 might be the D (6 bases). The CDR3 totals 16 residues. Germline lookup yields CDR1 MGHRA and CDR2 YSYEKL. V was clipped by 0 bases and J by 2 bases, with 11 bases between them. The DNA of the CDR3 is TGCGCCAGCAGCCAAGAATGGTCAGGGGGCAATCAGCCCCAGCATTTT. It encodes CASSQEWSGGNQPQHF.

This clonotype was observed a handful of times. This chain links TRBV5-1 with TRBJ2-1; TRBD2 agrees at 7 bases. Unmatched junction bases numbered 6, after V lost 4 bases and J lost 11 bases. Looked up from germline, CDR1 is SGHRS and CDR2 is YFSETQ. This CDR3 has 12 residues. CDR3 amino acids: CASSTTSQKQFF. The CDR3 DNA is TGCGCCAGCAGCACGACTAGCCAGAAGCAGTTCTTC.

The rearrangement joins TRBV7-2 to TRBJ2-3, with 7 nucleotides matching TRBD2. In germline, CDR1 is SGHTA, CDR2 FQGNSA. This CDR3 region has 10 residues. Trimming cost V 11 bases and J 15 bases; bases outside gene matches: 11. Here the CDR3 DNA reads TGTGCCCAGGCGGCTAGCGGAATCTATTTT. Translated: CAQAASGIYF.

The chain is built from TRBV11-2 and TRBJ2-7; TRBD2 agrees at 10 bases. Trimming removed 1 base from V and 4 bases from J; junction bases left unmatched: 22. Germline V gene lookup returns CDR1 SGHAT and CDR2 FQNNGV. The CDR3 covers 21 residues. For the CDR3, the DNA is TGTGCCAGCAGCTTAGGGTTCCCCTTTTCTAGCGGGGGAGCCTTTCGATACGAGCAGTACGTC. Residues: CASSLGFPFSSGGAFRYEQYV.

This clonotype turned up a few times. V gene TRBV3-1 combines with J gene TRBJ2-5, with D possibly TRBD1 on 6 matching bases. This CDR3 is 16 amino acids long. Trimming shortened V by 0 bases and J by 0 bases, and 11 bases separated the two germline ends. The germline V gene encodes CDR1 LGHDT and CDR2 YNNKEL (reference sequence). The CDR3 DNA reads as TGTGCCAGCAGCCAAGATGACCGGGACAACCAAGAGACCCAGTACTTC. Protein: CASSQDDRDNQETQYF.

This clonotype has more than one count but fewer than ten. The chain employs TRBV10-3 and TRBJ2-7; 9 bases line up with TRBD1. The CDR3 loop spans 14 amino acids. V shed 6 bases and J 4 bases; nucleotides not matched to a gene: 7. Germline assignment: CDR1 ENHRY and CDR2 SYGVKD. The CDR3: CAISAGTGNYEQYF. The CDR3 DNA reads as TGTGCCATCAGCGCCGGGACAGGGAATTACGAGCAGTACTTC.

V usage is TRBV7-6 and J usage is TRBJ2-3; weak D call: TRBD1 (5 bases). Trimming took off 0 bases at V and 1 base at J, with 11 bases between the two ends. The CDR3 is 16 residues long. CDR1 and CDR2 (germline): SGHVS, FNYEAQ. CDR3: CASSLAIGARTDTQYF. DNA for the CDR3: TGTGCCAGCAGCTTAGCCATAGGGGCGCGCACAGATACGCAGTATTTT. The entire variable domain, with the rest obtained from reference TRBV7-6 and TRBJ2-3, is as follows: GAGVSQSPRYKVTKRGQDVALRCDPISGHVSLYWYRQALGQGPEFLTYFNYEAQQDKSGLPNDRFSAERPEGSISTLTIQRTEQRDSAMYRCASSLAIGARTDTQYFGPGTRLTVL.

This clonotype was counted only a few times. The J gene is TRBJ2-7, the V gene TRBV20-1, with 8 positions matching TRBD2. The germline V gene encodes CDR1 DFQATT and CDR2 SNEGSKA (reference sequence). This CDR3 contains 13 residues. Unmatched junction bases numbered 7, after V lost 6 bases and J lost 3 bases. The CDR3 region has the DNA TGCAGTGCCGTGGGGACTAGAGACTACGAGCAGTACTTC. It encodes CSAVGTRDYEQYF.

This chain links TRBV20-1 with TRBJ2-5, with a possible D match to TRBD1 (5 bases). This CDR3 region has 13 residues. V was shortened by 6 bases and J by 5 bases, with 16 bases between the two germline ends. Germline V lookup: CDR1 DFQATT, CDR2 SNEGSKA (reference sequence). In DNA form, the CDR3 reads TGCAGTGCCCGACAGAGTTCTAGGGAGACCCAGTACTTC. Its protein is CSARQSSRETQYF.

This clonotype has a count of ten or more. V and J are TRBV13 and TRBJ2-1; 13 bases match TRBD2. The CDR3 runs to 18 residues. J was trimmed by 7 bases and V by 3 bases; bases with no gene match: 12. CDR1 is PRHDT, CDR2 FYEKMQ, per germline (reference sequence). CDR3: CASSLRTSGSFGYNEQFF. CDR3 nucleotides: TGTGCCAGCAGCTTGCGGACTAGCGGGAGCTTTGGGTATAATGAGCAGTTCTTC.

The chain links TRBV18 to TRBJ1-3, with a possible D match to TRBD1 (6 bases). Trimming pared 2 bases from V and 0 bases from J, leaving 14 bases between. This CDR3 spans 17 amino acids. Germline CDR1 KGHSH, CDR2 LQKENI. In DNA form, the CDR3 reads TGTGCCAGCTCACCAGCCGGAGGGGGTAACTCTGGAAACACCATATATTTT. Its translation: CASSPAGGGNSGNTIYF. Filled out from reference TRBV18 and TRBJ1-3, the complete variable domain reads NAGVMQNPRHLVRRRGQEARLRCSPMKGHSHVYWYRQLPEEGLKFMVYLQKENIIDESGMPKERFSAEFPKEGPSILRIQQVVRGDSAAYFCASSPAGGGNSGNTIYFGEGSWLTVV.

This clonotype was seen repeatedly, ten times or more. This sequence joins TRBV12-3 or TRBV12-4 and TRBJ2-7; 8 positions agree with TRBD1. The CDR3 has 13 amino acids. V lost 5 bases and J lost 3; bases outside the gene matches: 3. The CDR3 DNA sequence: TGTGCCAGCAGTAGGGACAGGCACTACGAGCAGTACTTC. Translating gives CASSRDRHYEQYF.

This clonotype showed up many times. The chain is built from TRBV10-1 and TRBJ2-1; D is perhaps TRBD2 (6 bases). This CDR3 is 15 amino acids long. Germline-derived CDR1 and CDR2 are WNHNN and SYGVQD (reference sequence). The germline V and J ends were trimmed by 2 bases and 4 bases, with 12 bases remaining between them. The CDR3 loop is CASSENGGVYNEQFF. The CDR3 DNA reads as TGCGCCAGCAGTGAGAATGGCGGGGTTTACAATGAGCAGTTCTTC.